The 15 T cell receptor beta chains below come from one sample, sequenced in a study of cytomegalovirus exposure and HLA in healthy donors (dated by TCRdb to about 2017). The library was generated by the immunoSEQ multiplex PCR assay. For the multiplex PCR, a mixture combining 60 forward primers for TCR Vbeta segments and 13 reverse primers for TCR Jbeta segments was used. TCRdb carries this immuneACCESS record with in-frame sequences only. Its versions omit some clonotypes, under half of them owing to an unresolved V gene in the studies checked, with the rest unexplained. The sample data list about 170,000 clones, and 65% to 90% of these were observed just once. The biggest ten clones account for approximately 2.4% of the sample. Sequenced: PBMCs. All receptors derive from a male donor in good health and CMV-seronegative.

The CDR3 DNA sequence: TGTGCCAGCAGCTTGCAGTTTCTAGCGGGGTACTCCTACAATGAGCAGTTCTTC. Protein product: CASSLQFLAGYSYNEQFF. The chain employs TRBV5-6 and TRBJ2-1, with 9 bases fitting TRBD2. Per germline, CDR1 SGHDT and CDR2 YYEEEE. Trimming took 1 base from V and 0 from J; bases not matched to a gene: 8. The CDR3 spans 18 residues.

The chain combines TRBV10-3 with TRBJ1-6; D is unresolved. With 6 bases removed from V and 7 bases from J, the gap between germline ends came to 13 bases. Germline V gene lookup returns CDR1 ENHRY and CDR2 SYGVKD. The CDR3 covers 14 residues. CDR3: CAIRVSDGNSPLHF. The CDR3 DNA is TGTGCCATCAGAGTCTCCGACGGGAATTCACCCCTCCACTTT.

This clone was seen only once. The genes are TRBV21-1 and TRBJ1-5. TRBV21-1 is deemed a pseudogene. CDR3 length: 17 amino acids. The CDR3 reads CASSKLNYGLFRQPQHF. The CDR3 DNA sequence: TGTGCCAGCAGCAAATTAAACTATGGCCTATTCCGACAGCCCCAGCATTTT.

The chain is built from TRBV6-5 and TRBJ1-2; D is unresolved. Germline CDR1 and CDR2: MNHEY and SVGAGI. The CDR3 runs 14 residues. Trimming left V 6 bases short and J 4 bases short, with 15 bases between. This CDR3 reads CASSPLAASYGYTF. CDR3 bases: TGTGCCAGCAGCCCTCTTGCGGCGAGCTATGGCTACACCTTC.

This sequence joins TRBV5-1 and TRBJ1-1; 8 bases match TRBD1. The CDR3 runs to 15 residues. Trimming removed 4 bases from V and 0 bases from J; junction bases left unmatched: 5. The germline gives CDR1 SGHRS, CDR2 YFSETQ. The CDR3 loop is CASSPPTGVNTEAFF. DNA of the CDR3: TGCGCCAGCAGCCCACCGACAGGGGTGAACACTGAAGCTTTCTTT. The whole variable domain, remainder taken from reference TRBV5-1 and TRBJ1-1, is KAGVTQTPRYLIKTRGQQVTLSCSPISGHRSVSWYQQTPGQGLQFLFEYFSETQRNKGNFPGRFSGRQFSNSRSEMNVSTLELGDSALYLCASSPPTGVNTEAFFGQGTRLTVV.

Only a few counts were recorded for this clone. The chain combines TRBV29-1 with TRBJ1-1; TRBD1 agrees at 9 bases. This CDR3 is 12 amino acids long. Germline CDR1 and CDR2: SQVTM and ANQGSEA. Trimming took 7 bases from V and 4 from J; bases not matched to a gene: 4. The CDR3 loop is CSGRQGGTEAFF. The DNA for the CDR3 is TGCAGCGGCAGACAGGGGGGCACTGAAGCTTTCTTT.

This rearrangement joins TRBV9 to TRBJ1-6; the D is unclear. Germline-derived CDR1 and CDR2 are SGDLS and YYNGEE. V was cut by 0 bases and J by 7 bases, with 5 bases left in between. This CDR3 has 13 residues. The CDR3 reads CASSVGPNSPLHF. The CDR3 DNA follows: TGTGCCAGCAGCGTAGGTCCGAATTCACCCCTCCACTTT.

V gene TRBV6-1 combines with J gene TRBJ1-3, with 8 bases fitting TRBD1. The CDR3 contains 15 residues. Looked up from germline, CDR1 is MNHNS and CDR2 is SASEGT. J gave up 3 bases and V 5 bases, and 6 bases lay outside the gene matches. The CDR3 DNA reads TGTGCCAGCAGTCGGACAGGGCTGTTTGGAAACACCATATATTTT. Its translation is CASSRTGLFGNTIYF.

The rearrangement uses TRBV10-3 and TRBJ2-2; 8 bases are shared with TRBD2. CDR3 length: 13 amino acids. Germline loops: CDR1 ENHRY, CDR2 SYGVKD. The CDR3 region has the DNA TGTGGGTTTAGCGGGACCAACACCGGGGAGCTGTTTTTT. Amino acid sequence: CGFSGTNTGELFF.

This chain joins TRBV29-1 and TRBJ2-1; 8 positions match TRBD2. CDR3 length: 14 residues. V lost 7 bases, J lost 0 bases, and 5 bases stayed unmatched. Germline V gene lookup returns CDR1 SQVTM and CDR2 ANQGSEA. In DNA form, the CDR3 reads TGCAGCGGTGTAGCGGGGACCTCCTACAATGAGCAGTTCTTC. Translating it yields CSGVAGTSYNEQFF.

The chain combines TRBV6-5 with TRBJ1-3, with D uncertain. CDR3 length: 14 amino acids. Germline CDR1 reads MNHEY; CDR2 reads SVGAGI. The V gene lost 6 bases and the J gene lost 1 base, with 10 bases spanning the gap. The CDR3 loop is CASRGALSGNTIYF. The CDR3 coding sequence is TGTGCCAGCAGGGGAGCCTTATCTGGAAACACCATATATTTT.

The rearrangement joins TRBV7-9 to TRBJ1-1; 8 bases map to TRBD1. The ends lost 2 bases at V and 2 bases at J; junction bases unmatched: 10. This CDR3 comprises 17 residues. Germline V lookup: CDR1 SEHNR, CDR2 FQNEAQ (reference sequence). CDR3 coding DNA: TGTGCCAGCAGCTTACCTACGAACGACAGGGGAAACACTGAAGCTTTCTTT. It encodes CASSLPTNDRGNTEAFF.

This chain uses TRBV9 with TRBJ2-5, with 8 bases lining up with TRBD2. Per germline, CDR1 SGDLS and CDR2 YYNGEE. J gave up 5 bases and V 0 bases, and 9 bases lay outside the gene matches. The CDR3 is 16 amino acids. For the CDR3, the DNA is TGTGCCAGCAGCGTAGCTCCGGGGGGGATGAGGGAGACCCAGTACTTC. Protein: CASSVAPGGMRETQYF.

The rearrangement links TRBV7-9 to TRBJ2-3, with D possibly TRBD2 on 6 matching bases. Germline V gene lookup returns CDR1 SEHNR and CDR2 FQNEAQ (reference sequence). The CDR3 extends over 16 amino acids. Between the trimmed V and J ends, which lost 1 base and 1 base, there was a span of 12 bases. The CDR3 nucleotides are TGTGCCAGCAGCTTAGGGAGCGGGTCAGGCACAGATACGCAGTATTTT. It specifies CASSLGSGSGTDTQYF. The full variable domain, in which reference TRBV7-9 and TRBJ2-3 provide the parts outside the CDR3, is DTGVSQNPRHKITKRGQNVTFRCDPISEHNRLYWYRQTLGQGPEFLTYFQNEAQLEKSRLLSDRFSAERPKGSFSTLEIQRTEQGDSAMYLCASSLGSGSGTDTQYFGPGTRLTVL.

In this sample, this clone turned up once. CDR3 amino acids: CASSPRPPGTGEKLFF. The CDR3 DNA reads TGTGCCAGCAGCCCACGCCCCCCCGGGACAGGCGAAAAACTGTTTTTT. The V gene is TRBV7-6, the J gene TRBJ1-4; 8 nucleotides line up with TRBD1. CDR3 length: 16 amino acids. The ends lost 5 bases at V and 8 bases at J; junction bases unmatched: 13. Germline-derived CDR1 and CDR2 are SGHVS and FNYEAQ.